The present entry profiles one TCR beta chain with its context. This sample was taken from a study of blood T cell repertoires in COVID-19. Study summary: Acute and convalescent COVID-19 specimens originated in the United States, Italy and Spain.

In the source study's methods: The authors estimated nucleated cell counts from reference gene primer amplification. The table came from immunoSEQ multiplex PCR; TCRdb's copy has only in-frame clones and leaves some out. From that table come the V and J calls and clone size; the DNA was used to work out D and trimming. The data hold roughly 40,000 clones, with about four fifths observed a single time. Trimming took off 2 bases at V and 2 bases at J, with 2 bases between the two ends. The CDR3 runs 12 residues. Germline CDR1 and CDR2: LGHNA and YNFKEQ. This TCR was sampled from a man in his 70s with acute or convalescent COVID-19. Sequenced sample: peripheral blood. The chain couples TRBV4-2 to TRBJ2-3; D not certain. CDR3 in amino acids: CASSQHTDTQYF. In DNA, the CDR3 is TGTGCCAGCAGCCAACACACAGATACGCAGTATTTT.